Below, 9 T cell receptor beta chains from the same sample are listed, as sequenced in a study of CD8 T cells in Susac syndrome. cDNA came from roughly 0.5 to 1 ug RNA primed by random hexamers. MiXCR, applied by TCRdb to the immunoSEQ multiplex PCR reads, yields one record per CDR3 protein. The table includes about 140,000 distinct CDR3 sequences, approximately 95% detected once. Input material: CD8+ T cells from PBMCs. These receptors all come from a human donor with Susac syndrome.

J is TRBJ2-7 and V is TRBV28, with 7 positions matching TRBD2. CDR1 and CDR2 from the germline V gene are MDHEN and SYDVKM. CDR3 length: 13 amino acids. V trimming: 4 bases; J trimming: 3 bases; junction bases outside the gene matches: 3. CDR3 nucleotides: TGTGCCAGCAGTTCCGCTAGCGGCTACGAGCAGTACTTC. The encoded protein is CASSSASGYEQYF.

CDR3 nucleotides: TGCGCCAGCAGCCTGGACGCCCAGGTCACAGATACGCAGTATTTT. Translated, it gives CASSLDAQVTDTQYF. The chain has TRBV4-1 and TRBJ2-3, with no clear D. CDR1 and CDR2 (germline): MGHRA, YSYEKL. V was cut by 4 bases and J by 2 bases, with 13 bases left in between. The CDR3 loop spans 15 amino acids.

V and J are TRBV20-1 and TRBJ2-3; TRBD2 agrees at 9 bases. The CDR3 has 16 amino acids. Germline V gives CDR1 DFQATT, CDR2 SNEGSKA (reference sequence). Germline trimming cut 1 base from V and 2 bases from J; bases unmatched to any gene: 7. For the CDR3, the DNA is TGCAGTGCTAGAGTGTCGGGCGGGAGGGACACAGATACGCAGTATTTT. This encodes CSARVSGGRDTDTQYF.

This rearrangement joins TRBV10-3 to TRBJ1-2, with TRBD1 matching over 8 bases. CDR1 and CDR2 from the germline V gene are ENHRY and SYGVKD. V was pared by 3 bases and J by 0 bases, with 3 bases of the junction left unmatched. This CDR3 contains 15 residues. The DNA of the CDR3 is TGTGCCATCAGTGATATGGACAGGGCTAACTATGGCTACACCTTC. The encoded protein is CAISDMDRANYGYTF.

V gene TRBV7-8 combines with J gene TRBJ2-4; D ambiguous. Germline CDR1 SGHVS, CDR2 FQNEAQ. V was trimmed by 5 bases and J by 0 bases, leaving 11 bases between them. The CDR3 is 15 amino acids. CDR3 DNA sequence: TGTGCCAGCAGCCCGAAGGAAATAGCCAAAAACATTCAGTACTTC. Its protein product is CASSPKEIAKNIQYF.

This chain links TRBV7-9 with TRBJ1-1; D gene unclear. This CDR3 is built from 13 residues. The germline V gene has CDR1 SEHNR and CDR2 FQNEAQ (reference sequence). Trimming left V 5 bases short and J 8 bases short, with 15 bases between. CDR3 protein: CASSRENWPEAFF. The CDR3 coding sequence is TGTGCCAGCAGCCGAGAGAACTGGCCAGAAGCTTTCTTT.

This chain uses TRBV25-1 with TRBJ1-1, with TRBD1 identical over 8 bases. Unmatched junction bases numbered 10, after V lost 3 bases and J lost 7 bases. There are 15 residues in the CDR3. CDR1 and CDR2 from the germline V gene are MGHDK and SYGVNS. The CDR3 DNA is TGTGCCAGCAGTGATTCCGGAGGGACAGGCCTTGAAGCTTTCTTT. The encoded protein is CASSDSGGTGLEAFF.

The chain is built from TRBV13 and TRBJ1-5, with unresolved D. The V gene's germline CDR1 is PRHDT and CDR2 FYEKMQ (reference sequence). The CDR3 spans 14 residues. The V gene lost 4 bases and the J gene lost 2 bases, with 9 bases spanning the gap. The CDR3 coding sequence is TGTGCCAGCAGCTCCGGTGGAGGCAATCAGCCCCAGCATTTT. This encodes CASSSGGGNQPQHF.

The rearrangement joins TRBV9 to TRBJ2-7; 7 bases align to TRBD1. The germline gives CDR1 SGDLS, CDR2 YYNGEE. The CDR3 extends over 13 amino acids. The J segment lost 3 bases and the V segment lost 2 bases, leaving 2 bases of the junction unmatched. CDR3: CASSVGQNYEQYF. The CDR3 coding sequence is TGTGCCAGCAGCGTGGGACAGAACTACGAGCAGTACTTC.